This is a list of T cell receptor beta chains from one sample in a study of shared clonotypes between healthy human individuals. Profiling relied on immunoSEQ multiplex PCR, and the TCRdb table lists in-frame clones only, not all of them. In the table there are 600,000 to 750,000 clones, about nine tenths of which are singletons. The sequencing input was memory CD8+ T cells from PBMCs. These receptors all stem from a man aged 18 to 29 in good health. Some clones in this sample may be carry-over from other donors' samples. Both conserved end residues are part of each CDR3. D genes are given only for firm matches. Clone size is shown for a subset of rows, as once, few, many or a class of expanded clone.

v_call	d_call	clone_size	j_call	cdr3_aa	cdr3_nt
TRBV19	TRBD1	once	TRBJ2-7	CASSDRGRYEQYF	TGTGCCAGTAGCGACAGGGGGCGCTACGAGCAGTACTTC
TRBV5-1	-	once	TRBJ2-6	CASSPGRTAPADGANVLTF	TGCGCCAGCAGCCCCGGCCGGACAGCTCCAGCCGACGGGGCCAACGTCCTGACTTTC
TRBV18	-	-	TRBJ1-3	CASSSPGALDGNTIYF	TGTGCCAGCTCATCACCTGGGGCTCTTGACGGAAACACCATATATTTT
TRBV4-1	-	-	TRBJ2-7	CASSQSRGAYEQYF	TGCGCCAGCAGCCAATCCAGGGGGGCCTACGAGCAGTACTTC
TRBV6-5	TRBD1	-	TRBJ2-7	CASRLGQGGPYEQYF	TGTGCCAGCAGACTGGGACAGGGGGGTCCCTACGAGCAGTACTTC
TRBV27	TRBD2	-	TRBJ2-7	CASRLAGGTLSSYEQYF	TGTGCCAGCCGACTAGCGGGAGGGACTCTGAGCTCCTACGAGCAGTACTTC
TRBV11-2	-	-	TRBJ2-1	CASSFFAGSSYNEQFF	TGTGCCAGCAGCTTCTTTGCGGGGTCCTCCTACAATGAGCAGTTCTTC
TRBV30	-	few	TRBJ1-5	CAWSVWGQPQHF	TGTGCCTGGAGTGTATGGGGGCAGCCCCAGCATTTT
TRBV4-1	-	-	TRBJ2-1	CASSPGGWEQFF	TGCGCCAGCAGCCCGGGTGGTTGGGAGCAGTTCTTC
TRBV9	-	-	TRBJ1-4	CASSPRGTNEKLFF	TGTGCCAGCAGCCCGCGGGGGACTAATGAAAAACTGTTTTTT
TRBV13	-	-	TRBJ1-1	CASSPGSDTEAFF	TGTGCCAGCAGCCCTGGGTCGGACACTGAAGCTTTCTTT